The present TCR beta chain was sequenced within a study of T cells in narcolepsy. Study in general: Patients with NT1 or NT2 and healthy control donors were enrolled.

The germline V and J ends were trimmed by 7 bases and 4 bases, with 6 bases remaining between them. This CDR3 has 11 amino acids. CDR1 SGHVS and CDR2 FQNEAQ come from the germline V gene. The table came from immunoSEQ multiplex PCR; TCRdb's copy has only in-frame clones and leaves some out. The table shows approximately 26,000 clones, with 81% occurring only once. General study results and limits: Same-patient CSF and blood CD4+ T cell clonotypes included HCRT-specific and TRIB2-specific autoreactive ones.

This clone came up once. What it binds is unknown. V usage is TRBV7-8 and J usage is TRBJ2-3; D gene uncertain. The clonotype comes from a human donor in good health. The specimen was memory (CD45RA-) CD4+ T cells from blood. The CDR3 spells CASTLSDTQYF. The CDR3 DNA sequence: TGTGCCAGCACCCTATCAGATACGCAGTATTTT.